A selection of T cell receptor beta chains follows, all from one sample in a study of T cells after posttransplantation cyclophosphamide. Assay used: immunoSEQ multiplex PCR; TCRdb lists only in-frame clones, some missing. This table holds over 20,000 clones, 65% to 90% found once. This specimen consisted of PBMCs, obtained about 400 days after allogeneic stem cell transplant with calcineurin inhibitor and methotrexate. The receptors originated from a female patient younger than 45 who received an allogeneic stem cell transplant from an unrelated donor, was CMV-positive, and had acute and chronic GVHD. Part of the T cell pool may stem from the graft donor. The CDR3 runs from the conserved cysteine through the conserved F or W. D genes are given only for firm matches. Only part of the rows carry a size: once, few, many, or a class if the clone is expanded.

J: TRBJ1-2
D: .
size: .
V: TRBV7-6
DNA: TGTGCCAGCAGCCCCAGCGGGGCCAACTATGGCTACACCTTC
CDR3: CASSPSGANYGYTF

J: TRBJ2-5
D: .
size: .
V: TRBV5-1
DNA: TGCGCCAGCAGCTTGACGGTACAAGAGACCCAGTACTTC
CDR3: CASSLTVQETQYF

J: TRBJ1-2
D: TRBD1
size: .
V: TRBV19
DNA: TGTGCCAGTAGTTCCGGGACAGGGAGGGGCTACACCTTC
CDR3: CASSSGTGRGYTF

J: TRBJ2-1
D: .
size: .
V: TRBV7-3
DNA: TGTGCCAGCAGCTTTCAGTACAACAATGAGCAGTTCTTC
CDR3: CASSFQYNNEQFF

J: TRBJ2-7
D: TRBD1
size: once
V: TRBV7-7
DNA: TGTGCTAGCAGCACTGGACAGGGTATTGAGCAGTACTTC
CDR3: CASSTGQGIEQYF

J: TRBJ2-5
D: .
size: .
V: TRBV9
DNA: TGTGCCAGCAGCGTCGACGGAGGACGCGAAGAGACCCAGTACTTC
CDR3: CASSVDGGREETQYF

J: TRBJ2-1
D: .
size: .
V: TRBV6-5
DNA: TGTGCCAGCAGGTCATCCGGGACCTACAATGAGCAGTTCTTC
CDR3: CASRSSGTYNEQFF

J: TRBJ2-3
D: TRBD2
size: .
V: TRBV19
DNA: TGTGCCAGCCCGGGGGGGGCAAGGGCAATGTTTTTTGATACGCAGTATTTT
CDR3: CASPGGARAMFFDTQYF

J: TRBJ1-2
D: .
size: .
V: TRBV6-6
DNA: TGTGCCAGCAACGAGGCGGGGATGAACTATGGCTACACCTTC
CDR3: CASNEAGMNYGYTF

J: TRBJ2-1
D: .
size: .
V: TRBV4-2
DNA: TGTGCCAGCAGCCAGGAACAGGGATCTAGCTCCTACAATGAGCAGTTCTTC
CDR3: CASSQEQGSSSYNEQFF